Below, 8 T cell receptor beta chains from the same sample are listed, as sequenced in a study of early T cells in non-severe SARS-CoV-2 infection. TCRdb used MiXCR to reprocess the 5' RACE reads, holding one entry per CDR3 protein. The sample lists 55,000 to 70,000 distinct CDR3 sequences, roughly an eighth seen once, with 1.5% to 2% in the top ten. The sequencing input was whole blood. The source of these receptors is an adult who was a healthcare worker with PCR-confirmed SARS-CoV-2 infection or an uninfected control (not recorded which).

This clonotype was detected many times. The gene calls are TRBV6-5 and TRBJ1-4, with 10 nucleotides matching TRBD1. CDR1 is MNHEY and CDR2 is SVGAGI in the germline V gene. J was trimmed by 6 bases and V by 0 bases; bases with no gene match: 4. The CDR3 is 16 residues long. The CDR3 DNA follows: TGTGCCAGCAGTTACTCGAGGGACAGGGGCCATGAAAAACTGTTTTTT. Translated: CASSYSRDRGHEKLFF.

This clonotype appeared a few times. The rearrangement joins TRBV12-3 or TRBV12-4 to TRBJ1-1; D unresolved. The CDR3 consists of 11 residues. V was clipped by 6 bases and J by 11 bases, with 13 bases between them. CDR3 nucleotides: TGTGCCAGCAGCCGTCGCGGCCCCGCTTTCTTT. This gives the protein CASSRRGPAFF.

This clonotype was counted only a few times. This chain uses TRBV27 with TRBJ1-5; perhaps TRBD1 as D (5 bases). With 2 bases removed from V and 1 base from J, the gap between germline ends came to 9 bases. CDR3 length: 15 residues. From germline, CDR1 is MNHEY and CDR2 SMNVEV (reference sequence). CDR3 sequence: CASSLEGRSNQPQHF. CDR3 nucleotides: TGTGCCAGCAGTTTAGAGGGACGAAGCAATCAGCCCCAGCATTTT.

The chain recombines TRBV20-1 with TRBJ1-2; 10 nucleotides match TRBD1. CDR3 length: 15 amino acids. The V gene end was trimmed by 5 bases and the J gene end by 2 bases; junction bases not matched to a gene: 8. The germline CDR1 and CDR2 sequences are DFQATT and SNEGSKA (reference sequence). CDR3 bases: TGCAGTGCTTCACCCTCGGGACAGGGGAACTATGGCTACACCTTC. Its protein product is CSASPSGQGNYGYTF.

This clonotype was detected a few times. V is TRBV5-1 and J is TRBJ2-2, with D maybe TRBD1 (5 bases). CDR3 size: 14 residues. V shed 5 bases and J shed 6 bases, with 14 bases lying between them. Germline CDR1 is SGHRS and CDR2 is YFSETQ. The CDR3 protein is CASRTGEIAGELFF. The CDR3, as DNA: TGCGCCAGCAGAACAGGAGAGATAGCCGGGGAGCTGTTTTTT.

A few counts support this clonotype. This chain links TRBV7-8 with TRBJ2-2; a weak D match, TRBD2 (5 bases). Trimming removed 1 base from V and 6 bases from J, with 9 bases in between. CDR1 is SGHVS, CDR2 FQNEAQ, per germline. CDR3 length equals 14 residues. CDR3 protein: CASSLVGVPGELFF. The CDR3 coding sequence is TGTGCCAGCAGCTTAGTCGGGGTCCCCGGGGAGCTGTTTTTT.

Written as DNA, the CDR3 is TGTGCCAGCAGGGCGGGACAGGTGACCGGGGAGCTGTTTTTT. The encoded protein is CASRAGQVTGELFF. The chain links TRBV6-6 to TRBJ2-2; TRBD1 matches at 8 bases. Germline lookup yields CDR1 MNHNY and CDR2 SVGAGI (reference sequence). CDR3 length equals 14 residues. The J segment lost 5 bases and the V segment lost 6 bases, leaving 5 bases of the junction unmatched.

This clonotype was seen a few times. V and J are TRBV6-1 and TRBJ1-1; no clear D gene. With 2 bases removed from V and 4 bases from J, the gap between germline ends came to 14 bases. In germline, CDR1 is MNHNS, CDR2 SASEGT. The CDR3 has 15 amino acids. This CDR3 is CASSENALLGTEAFF. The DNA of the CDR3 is TGTGCCAGCAGTGAAAATGCCCTCCTCGGCACTGAAGCTTTCTTT.